The 14 T cell receptor beta chains below all came from one sample that was sequenced in a study of blood T cell repertoires in COVID-19. Generated by immunoSEQ multiplex PCR, the TCRdb table keeps only in-frame clones and is missing some. The sample lists about 400,000 clones, approximately 86% occurring once. Material: PBMCs or T cells enriched from blood (not recorded which). Receptors originate from a woman in her forties with acute COVID-19.

This clone was counted a few times. The J gene is TRBJ1-5, the V gene TRBV3-1 (or the pseudogene TRBV3-2); D unresolved. Trimming removed 3 bases from V and 0 bases from J, with 18 bases in between. CDR3 length equals 18 residues. Germline values: CDR1 LGHDT, CDR2 YNNKEL (reference sequence). The CDR3 nucleotides read TGTGCCAGCAGCCATGCCCCCAGTATTTATTATAGCAATCAGCCCCAGCATTTT. Amino acids: CASSHAPSIYYSNQPQHF.

The rearrangement uses TRBV5-6 and TRBJ1-2; 11 bases agree with TRBD1. V was clipped by 4 bases and J by 8 bases; unmatched bases: 7. Per the germline V gene, CDR1 is SGHDT and CDR2 is YYEEEE. The CDR3 covers 14 residues. CDR3 in amino acids: CASSVAGTGGGYTF. In DNA form, the CDR3 reads TGTGCCAGCAGCGTCGCCGGGACAGGGGGAGGCTACACCTTC.

The V call is TRBV2, the J call TRBJ1-4; no reliable D call. This CDR3 region has 14 residues. The germline V gene encodes CDR1 SNHLY and CDR2 FYNNEI. Trimming took off 6 bases at V and 0 bases at J, with 8 bases between the two ends. CDR3: CASSLRATNEKLFF. CDR3 coding DNA: TGTGCCAGCAGCCTACGTGCAACTAATGAAAAACTGTTTTTT.

CDR3 nucleotides: TGTGCCAGCAGTCTCATCAGCGGGAACCTACAAGAGACCCAGTACTTC. Its protein product is CASSLISGNLQETQYF. V gene TRBV27 combines with J gene TRBJ2-5; 7 nucleotides line up with TRBD2. Losses at the gene ends were 5 bases for V and 2 bases for J; bases not matched to a gene: 11. Germline CDR1 and CDR2: MNHEY and SMNVEV (reference sequence). This CDR3 spans 16 amino acids.

Here the CDR3 DNA reads TGTGCCACCAGCCCTGACAGGGGTAATAGTCAGCCCCAGCATTTT. This gives the protein CATSPDRGNSQPQHF. The chain combines TRBV24-1 with TRBJ1-5; 8 bases map to TRBD1. This CDR3 spans 15 amino acids. Germline assignment: CDR1 KGHDR and CDR2 SFDVKD. Trimming took 7 bases from V and 6 from J; bases not matched to a gene: 10.

This rearrangement joins TRBV18 to TRBJ1-5; D uncertain. CDR3 length equals 13 residues. CDR1 is KGHSH, CDR2 LQKENI, per germline. Trimming stripped 0 bases from V and 7 bases from J, with 7 bases between. The CDR3 spells CASSPPGGQPQHF. CDR3 DNA: TGTGCCAGCTCACCACCTGGAGGCCAGCCCCAGCATTTT.

V and J are TRBV2 and TRBJ1-2, with D perhaps matching TRBD1 (6 bases). Trimming took off 7 bases at V and 1 base at J, with 19 bases between the two ends. CDR3 length: 16 residues. Germline V lookup: CDR1 SNHLY, CDR2 FYNNEI. This chain's CDR3 is CASTDSGASYNYGYTF. CDR3 sequence (DNA): TGTGCCAGCACTGATTCAGGGGCCTCCTATAACTATGGCTACACCTTC.

This rearrangement joins TRBV5-1 to TRBJ2-7, with D possibly TRBD2 on 6 matching bases. The V end was cut by 7 bases, the J end by 0 bases, with 14 bases between. This CDR3 is built from 14 residues. The germline gives CDR1 SGHRS, CDR2 YFSETQ. The CDR3 region has the DNA TGCGCCAGCGGTCGGGACTCCCGCTCCTACGAGCAGTACTTC. This gives the protein CASGRDSRSYEQYF.

V is TRBV14 and J is TRBJ2-3; 8 nucleotides line up with TRBD2. The CDR3 has 14 amino acids. CDR1 is SGHDN, CDR2 FVKESK, per germline. Trimming took 6 bases from V and 3 from J; bases not matched to a gene: 5. CDR3 in DNA: TGTGCCAGCAGGACGGGACTAGTGACAGATACGCAGTATTTT. This encodes CASRTGLVTDTQYF.

The chain links TRBV5-1 to TRBJ2-5, with 13 bases matching TRBD2. Germline CDR1 and CDR2: SGHRS and YFSETQ. The CDR3 contains 15 residues. Trimming at V came to 2 bases and at J to 4 bases, leaving 2 bases not matched to a gene. For the CDR3, the DNA is TGCGCCAGCAGCTTACTAGCGGGGGGGCTAGAGACCCAGTACTTC. Amino acids: CASSLLAGGLETQYF.

The V and J genes are TRBV5-1 and TRBJ2-5, with D perhaps matching TRBD1 (5 bases). The CDR3 loop spans 14 amino acids. V dropped 2 bases and J dropped 3 bases, with 11 bases sitting between them. CDR1 SGHRS and CDR2 YFSETQ come from the germline V gene. The CDR3: CASSLAQAEETQYF. CDR3 nucleotide sequence: TGCGCCAGCAGCTTAGCACAGGCGGAAGAGACCCAGTACTTC.

A few counts support this clone. This sequence joins TRBV10-1 and TRBJ1-1; D is uncertain. The CDR3 has 16 amino acids. Germline V gene sequence: CDR1 WNHNN, CDR2 SYGVQD (reference sequence). Trimming took 0 bases from V and 6 from J, leaving 17 bases between them. The CDR3, as DNA: TGCGCCAGCAGTGAGTCGCCGGGGTTGGGTTCGGCTGAAGCTTTCTTT. Protein: CASSESPGLGSAEAFF.

Turning to this clone: Different DNA sequences within this sample yield the same CDR3. This chain connects TRBV11-2 to TRBJ2-7; D perhaps matches TRBD1 (5 bases). CDR1 SGHAT and CDR2 FQNNGV come from the germline V gene. The CDR3 is made up of 13 amino acids. V was pared by 1 base and J by 3 bases, with 7 bases between. DNA for the CDR3: TGTGCCAGCAGCTTAGGCAGGGACTACGAGCAGTACTTC. The encoded protein is CASSLGRDYEQYF.

The chain joins TRBV2 to TRBJ2-3, with 11 positions matching TRBD2. Germline V gene lookup returns CDR1 SNHLY and CDR2 FYNNEI. The CDR3 is made up of 18 amino acids. V lost 5 bases and J lost 6; bases outside the gene matches: 16. The CDR3: CASSTERTSGPYWDTQYF. The CDR3 DNA follows: TGTGCCAGCAGTACAGAGCGGACTAGCGGGCCATACTGGGATACGCAGTATTTT. Full variable domain (remainder filled in from reference TRBV2 and TRBJ2-3): EPEVTQTPSHQVTQMGQEVILRCVPISNHLYFYWYRQILGQKVEFLVSFYNNEISEKSEIFDDQFSVERPDGSNFTLKIRSTKLEDSAMYFCASSTERTSGPYWDTQYFGPGTRLTVL.